The 10 T cell receptor beta chains below come from one sample, sequenced in a study of T cell responses to AZD1222 COVID-19 vaccine. The protocol was immunoSEQ multiplex PCR, while the TCRdb copy is restricted to in-frame clones and leaves out a portion. The table records roughly 79,000 clones, 60% to 80% of them present only once. The sample in question was peripheral blood, obtained on day 0 of AZD1222 vaccination. These TCRs come from an adult in good health.

The chain has TRBV10-3 and TRBJ1-2, with TRBD1 matching 7 bases. This CDR3 is built from 13 residues. The J segment lost 6 bases and the V segment lost 7 bases, leaving 8 bases of the junction unmatched. The germline V gene has CDR1 ENHRY and CDR2 SYGVKD. In DNA form, the CDR3 reads TGTGCCATCACCCAGACAGGGAAGGATGGCTACACCTTC. Its translation is CAITQTGKDGYTF.

The V call is TRBV3-1 (or the pseudogene TRBV3-2), the J call TRBJ2-3; TRBD2 matches at 12 bases. This CDR3 is built from 16 residues. Losses at the gene ends were 4 bases for V and 3 bases for J; bases not matched to a gene: 5. Germline V gene data show CDR1 as LGHDT and CDR2 as YNNKEL (reference sequence). The CDR3 protein is CASSLRLAGVTDTQYF. The CDR3 DNA is TGTGCCAGCAGCCTCCGACTAGCGGGAGTTACAGATACGCAGTATTTT.

This chain joins TRBV3-1 (or the pseudogene TRBV3-2) and TRBJ1-2; D is undetermined. Trimming removed 2 bases at V and 1 base at J, with 8 bases between. Looked up from germline, CDR1 is LGHDT and CDR2 is YNNKEL (reference sequence). The CDR3 contains 14 residues. CDR3 protein: CASSQHGDNYGYTF. CDR3 bases: TGTGCCAGCAGCCAACACGGGGATAACTATGGCTACACCTTC.

The chain couples TRBV7-4 to TRBJ2-4; TRBD2 matches 11 bases. Germline trimming cut 1 base from V and 3 bases from J; bases unmatched to any gene: 20. CDR3 size: 22 residues. Germline V CDR1 and CDR2: SGHVT, SQSDAQ. CDR3 sequence: CASSLEFRGSGRAVGVKNIQYF. The CDR3 coding sequence is TGTGCCAGCAGCTTAGAGTTCAGGGGTAGCGGGAGGGCCGTAGGGGTCAAAAACATTCAGTACTTC. The variable domain in full, with the rest retrieved from reference TRBV7-4 and TRBJ2-4, is GAGVSQSPRYKVAKRGRDVALRCDSISGHVTLYWYRQTLGQGSEVLTYSQSDAQRDKSGRPSGRFSAERPERSVSTLKIQRTEQGDSAVYLCASSLEFRGSGRAVGVKNIQYFGAGTRLSVL.

The chain uses TRBV21-1 and TRBJ1-1. TRBV21-1 counts as a pseudogene. This CDR3 has 17 amino acids. In DNA form, the CDR3 reads TGTGCCAGCAGCAACGGGACGGGTGATCGCGGGAACACTGAAGCTTTCTTT. Amino acid sequence: CASSNGTGDRGNTEAFF.

This sequence joins TRBV18 and TRBJ1-4, with D unresolved. V was pared by 6 bases and J by 5 bases, with 13 bases between. Germline assignment: CDR1 KGHSH and CDR2 LQKENI. The CDR3 spans 14 residues. The CDR3 DNA sequence: TGTGCCAGCTCCCCCAGAGGGTCAAATGAAAAACTGTTTTTT. Translation: CASSPRGSNEKLFF.

J is TRBJ1-2 and V is TRBV23-1; D gene unclear. TRBV23-1 is an open reading frame whose function is uncertain. Trimming removed 0 bases from V and 6 bases from J, with 11 bases in between. The CDR3 is made up of 14 amino acids. The CDR3 here is CASSQSRVVNGYTF. CDR3 DNA: TGCGCCAGCAGTCAATCGAGGGTCGTCAATGGCTACACCTTC.

V usage is TRBV15 and J usage is TRBJ2-1, with D unclear. Trimming cost V 5 bases and J 8 bases, with 13 bases left between them. CDR3 length equals 13 residues. Germline V lookup: CDR1 LNHNV, CDR2 YYDKDF (reference sequence). CDR3 DNA sequence: TGTGCCACCAGCGGGTACTTTTTCCATGAGCAGTTCTTC. It specifies CATSGYFFHEQFF.

The CDR3 is CASTAGLDSYNEQFF. The CDR3 DNA reads as TGTGCCAGCACTGCGGGACTAGACTCCTACAATGAGCAGTTCTTC. The rearrangement joins TRBV21-1 to TRBJ2-1; the table's D call TRBD2 went unverified against the DNA. TRBV21-1 constitutes a pseudogene. The CDR3 covers 15 residues.

This clone was recorded once. This sequence joins TRBV27 and TRBJ2-1; D not resolved. This CDR3 spans 13 amino acids. With 1 base removed from V and 6 bases from J, the gap between germline ends came to 7 bases. Germline V gives CDR1 MNHEY, CDR2 SMNVEV (reference sequence). CDR3 DNA: TGTGCCAGCAGTTTATTGGTATCCAATGAGCAGTTCTTC. Its protein is CASSLLVSNEQFF.